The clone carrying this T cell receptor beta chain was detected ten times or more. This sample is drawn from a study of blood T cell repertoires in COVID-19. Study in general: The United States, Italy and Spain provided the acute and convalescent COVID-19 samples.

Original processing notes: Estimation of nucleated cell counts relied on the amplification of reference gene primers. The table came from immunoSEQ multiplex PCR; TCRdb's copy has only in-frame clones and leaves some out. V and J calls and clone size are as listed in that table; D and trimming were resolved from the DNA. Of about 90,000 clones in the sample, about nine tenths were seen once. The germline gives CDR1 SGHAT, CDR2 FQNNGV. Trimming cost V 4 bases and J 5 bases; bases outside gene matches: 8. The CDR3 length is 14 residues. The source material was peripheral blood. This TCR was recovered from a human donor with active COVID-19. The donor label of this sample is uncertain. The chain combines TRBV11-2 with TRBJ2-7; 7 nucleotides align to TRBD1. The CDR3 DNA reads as TGTGCCAGCAGCTCGGGGACAGCCATCCACGAGCAGTACTTC. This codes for CASSSGTAIHEQYF.